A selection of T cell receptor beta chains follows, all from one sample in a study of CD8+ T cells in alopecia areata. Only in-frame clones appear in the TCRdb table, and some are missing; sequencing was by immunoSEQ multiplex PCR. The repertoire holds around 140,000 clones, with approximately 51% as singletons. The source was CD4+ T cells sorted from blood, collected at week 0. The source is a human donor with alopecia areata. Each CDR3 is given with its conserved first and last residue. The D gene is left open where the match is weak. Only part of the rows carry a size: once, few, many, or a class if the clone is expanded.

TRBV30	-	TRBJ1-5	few	TGTGCCTGGAGTGCCGGGGGGCCCCTTCTTCAGCCCCAGCATTTT	CAWSAGGPLLQPQHF
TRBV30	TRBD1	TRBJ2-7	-	TGTGCCTGGGCCCGACAGGGATCCCTCGACTTC	CAWARQGSLDF
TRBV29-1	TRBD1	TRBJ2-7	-	TGCAGCGTTGCACCGGGACAGGGGCGCTACGAGCAGTACTTC	CSVAPGQGRYEQYF
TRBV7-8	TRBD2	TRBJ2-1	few	TGTGCCAGCAGCTCCCTCCGCAGGGGACTAGCGGGACTAGGGGAGCAGTTCTTC	CASSSLRRGLAGLGEQFF
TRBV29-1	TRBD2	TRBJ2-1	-	TGCAGCGTTCGACTAGCGGGAGATCAGGCTGAGCAGTTCTTC	CSVRLAGDQAEQFF
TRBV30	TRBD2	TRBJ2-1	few	TGTGCCTGGATTGGGGGTAGTTTAAGGGGACTAGAGCAGTTCTTC	CAWIGGSLRGLEQFF
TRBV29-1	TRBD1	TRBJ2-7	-	TGCAGCGTTGCCGACAGGGGTTTCGAGCAGTACTTC	CSVADRGFEQYF
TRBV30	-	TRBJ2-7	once	TGTGCCTGGAGTGTTCTGGCGGACTCCTACGAGCAGTACTTC	CAWSVLADSYEQYF
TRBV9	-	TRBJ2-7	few	TGTGCCAGCAGCATGGACCCGAACGGCGAGCAGTACTTC	CASSMDPNGEQYF
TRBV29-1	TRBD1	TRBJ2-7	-	TGCAGCGTTGGTAGGGACAGGGGGTCGCACGAGCAGTACTTC	CSVGRDRGSHEQYF
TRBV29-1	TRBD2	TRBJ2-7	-	TGCAGCGTCGGGACTAGCGGGGGAGAGCAGTACTTC	CSVGTSGGEQYF
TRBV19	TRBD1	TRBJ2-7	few	TGTGCCAGTAGTTGTCGGGTTCGGGACAGGCTTTACTCCTACGAGCAGTACTTC	CASSCRVRDRLYSYEQYF
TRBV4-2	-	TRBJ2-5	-	TGTGCCAGCAGCCAAGAGTTAGCGGCTCAAGAGACCCAGTACTTC	CASSQELAAQETQYF